Presented here are 7 T cell receptor beta chains from one specimen sequenced in a study of T cells after yellow fever vaccination. TCRdb independently ran MiXCR on the 5' RACE reads; one entry per CDR3 protein. The sample carries approximately 600,000 distinct CDR3 sequences, 9% to 15% recorded once. Sequenced here: PBMCs, sampled on the day of the yellow fever booster vaccination. These receptors all come from a man younger than 40 who received the YFV17D yellow fever vaccine.

The J gene is TRBJ2-1, the V gene TRBV4-3, with D possibly TRBD2 on 5 matching bases. Trimming cost V 1 base and J 3 bases, with 19 bases left between them. The CDR3 is 18 residues long. The germline gives CDR1 LGHNA, CDR2 YSLEER. The CDR3: CASSQATPSSGFYNEQFF. In nucleotides, the CDR3 is TGCGCCAGCAGCCAAGCGACGCCCAGCAGCGGCTTCTACAATGAGCAGTTCTTC.

The rearrangement links TRBV27 to TRBJ2-7, with no clear D. V gave up 5 bases and J gave up 6 bases, with 11 bases separating them. Germline CDR1 MNHEY, CDR2 SMNVEV (reference sequence). The CDR3 has 12 amino acids. CDR3 sequence reads: CASSHRESEQYF. CDR3 nucleotides: TGTGCCAGCAGTCATAGGGAATCCGAGCAGTACTTC.

This clonotype was picked up a small number of times. The genes are TRBV5-1 and TRBJ2-3, with D perhaps TRBD1 or TRBD2 (5 bases each). V lost 2 bases and J 5 bases, leaving 9 bases between the germline ends. The CDR3 covers 13 residues. Germline V gives CDR1 SGHRS, CDR2 YFSETQ. The CDR3 DNA reads as TGCGCCAGCAGCTTCCTTGGGGGAGATACGCAGTATTTT. Its protein is CASSFLGGDTQYF.

The chain recombines TRBV5-1 with TRBJ2-3; D perhaps matches TRBD2 (5 bases). The CDR3 spans 16 residues. The ends were cut back, 4 bases at V and 2 bases at J, with 17 bases in the middle. Germline loops: CDR1 SGHRS, CDR2 YFSETQ. The CDR3 DNA reads TGCGCCAGCAGCCCCTTGCGGGCTCCGAACACAGATACGCAGTATTTT. Translation: CASSPLRAPNTDTQYF. The full variable domain, with the rest looked up from reference TRBV5-1 and TRBJ2-3, is KAGVTQTPRYLIKTRGQQVTLSCSPISGHRSVSWYQQTPGQGLQFLFEYFSETQRNKGNFPGRFSGRQFSNSRSEMNVSTLELGDSALYLCASSPLRAPNTDTQYFGPGTRLTVL.

This clonotype has only a few counts. The chain employs TRBV9 and TRBJ2-2; the match to TRBD2 covers 9 bases. The V and J ends lost 0 bases and 2 bases, in that order; junction bases with no gene match: 8. Per the germline V gene, CDR1 is SGDLS and CDR2 is YYNGEE. This CDR3 region has 18 residues. The CDR3 nucleotides are TGTGCCAGCAGCGTAGGTTCCGGCGGGGGGGTCAACACCGGGGAGCTGTTTTTT. It is translated as CASSVGSGGGVNTGELFF.

This clonotype was counted only a few times. This chain links TRBV4-3 with TRBJ2-4; TRBD2 might be the D (6 bases). The CDR3 has 15 amino acids. Germline loops: CDR1 LGHNA, CDR2 YSLEER. Trimming pared 0 bases from V and 8 bases from J, leaving 14 bases between. CDR3 DNA: TGCGCCAGCAGCCAAGATATGCCCCCGGGGGACATTCAGTACTTC. Its translation is CASSQDMPPGDIQYF.

The chain has TRBV20-1 and TRBJ2-3, with 9 nucleotides matching TRBD1. CDR3 length: 14 residues. CDR1 and CDR2 from the germline V gene are DFQATT and SNEGSKA (reference sequence). Unmatched junction bases numbered 3, after V lost 2 bases and J lost 3 bases. CDR3 bases: TGCAGTGCTAGACGGGGACAGGGAACAGATACGCAGTATTTT. Translation: CSARRGQGTDTQYF.